The rows below give T cell receptor beta chains drawn from one sample of a study of control samples from healthy donors and cancer patients. Libraries were prepared by immunoSEQ multiplex PCR; TCRdb keeps only in-frame clonotypes and omits some of them. The data hold 20,000 to 25,000 clones, with around 84% observed a single time. Sequenced material: PBMCs. All receptors come from a man aged 60 to 69 with colorectal cancer. CDR3s leave out the opening cysteine and the closing phenylalanine or tryptophan. Some rows mark clone size as missing; the rest say once, few, many or name a class of expanded clone.

j_gene | abundance | len | v_gene | CDR3aa
TRBJ2-1 | NA | 12 | TRBV29-1 | SVAGQVGYNEQF
TRBJ1-2 | few | 12 | TRBV20-1 | SASLGGGAFGYT
TRBJ2-1 | NA | 11 | TRBV7-9 | ASSPTAYNEQF
TRBJ1-1 | NA | 11 | TRBV19 | ASSVTEDTEAF
TRBJ2-7 | NA | 11 | TRBV7-9 | ASSTLTGGEQY
TRBJ1-2 | NA | 13 | TRBV4-3 | ASSQGLGGTSGYT
TRBJ2-7 | NA | 13 | TRBV21-1 | ASSKASGGAYEQY
TRBJ2-6 | NA | 18 | TRBV4-3 | ASSQDFASGSYSGANVLT
TRBJ1-3 | NA | 13 | TRBV7-8 | ASSLLSASGNTIY
TRBJ2-6 | NA | 17 | TRBV10-2 | ASSESLGGARSGANVLT
TRBJ1-5 | once | 13 | TRBV19 | ASRGTDRGNQPQH
TRBJ2-2 | NA | 14 | TRBV7-9 | ASSLRTGAGTGELF
TRBJ1-1 | NA | 9 | TRBV6-6 | ASSYGGEAF
TRBJ2-2 | NA | 15 | TRBV19 | ASSTRQRKVGAGELF
TRBJ1-5 | NA | 13 | TRBV5-1 | ASSLAGVSNQPQH
TRBJ2-7 | NA | 13 | TRBV6-5 | ASSYRWAGHYEQY
TRBJ1-1 | NA | 10 | TRBV12-3/TRBV12-4 | ASSRQGMEAF
TRBJ2-1 | NA | 17 | TRBV5-5 | ASSFRAPGELSSYNEQF
TRBJ1-1 | NA | 12 | TRBV5-1 | ASSRDSPGTEAF
TRBJ1-3 | NA | 13 | TRBV10-3 | AISGWTGGGNTIY
TRBJ2-3 | NA | 14 | TRBV9 | ASSVGLAGGTDTQY
TRBJ2-3 | NA | 13 | TRBV6-5 | ASSQRGISTDTQY
TRBJ2-7 | NA | 11 | TRBV12-3/TRBV12-4 | ASSYQGTYEQY
TRBJ1-2 | NA | 14 | TRBV6-5 | ASSYRDSPFNYGYT
TRBJ2-2 | few | 9 | TRBV7-9 | AIAGTGELF
TRBJ1-2 | NA | 13 | TRBV6-5 | ASSPGTGRNYGYT
TRBJ1-1 | few | 13 | TRBV6-2/TRBV6-3 | ASSFRGGRNTEAF
TRBJ1-1 | NA | 12 | TRBV13 | ASSSRDWNTEAF
TRBJ2-1 | NA | 14 | TRBV30 | AWRRERGASYNEQF
TRBJ2-3 | NA | 12 | TRBV24-1 | ATRPGIYTDTQY
TRBJ1-2 | NA | 10 | TRBV6-5 | ASSYGDTGYT
TRBJ2-7 | NA | 11 | TRBV15 | ATSRDFAGFRY
TRBJ1-2 | NA | 11 | TRBV6-1 | ASSEKGGYGYT
TRBJ1-2 | NA | 12 | TRBV5-4 | ASTQGQGDSGYT
TRBJ2-1 | NA | 13 | TRBV29-1 | SVFLQGDLHSEQF
TRBJ2-3 | NA | 13 | TRBV29-1 | SVEDVAGELDTQY
TRBJ1-2 | NA | 12 | TRBV10-3 | AITWDEPGYGYT
TRBJ1-5 | NA | 11 | TRBV6-5 | ASMRGGNQPQH
TRBJ1-5 | NA | 13 | TRBV19 | ASSIRDISNQPQH
TRBJ1-1 | NA | 15 | TRBV30 | AWHRTGTGGRMTEAF
TRBJ1-4 | few | 12 | TRBV11-2 | ASSLRRSNEKLF
TRBJ1-1 | NA | 11 | TRBV6-5 | ASTAGQGLGAF
TRBJ1-1 | NA | 13 | TRBV9 | ASSAFSTGNTEAF
TRBJ1-1 | NA | 12 | TRBV5-1 | ASSWGSTDTEAF
TRBJ2-3 | NA | 11 | TRBV4-3 | ASSPGVEVAQY
TRBJ2-5 | once | 12 | TRBV5-4 | ASSWGQGQETQY
TRBJ2-3 | NA | 9 | TRBV5-1 | ASSLKDTQY
TRBJ1-3 | NA | 11 | TRBV7-2 | ASSPGLRNTIY
TRBJ2-1 | NA | 13 | TRBV19 | ASTSRTGDYNEQF
TRBJ2-1 | once | 13 | TRBV5-6 | ASSLLREFYNEQF